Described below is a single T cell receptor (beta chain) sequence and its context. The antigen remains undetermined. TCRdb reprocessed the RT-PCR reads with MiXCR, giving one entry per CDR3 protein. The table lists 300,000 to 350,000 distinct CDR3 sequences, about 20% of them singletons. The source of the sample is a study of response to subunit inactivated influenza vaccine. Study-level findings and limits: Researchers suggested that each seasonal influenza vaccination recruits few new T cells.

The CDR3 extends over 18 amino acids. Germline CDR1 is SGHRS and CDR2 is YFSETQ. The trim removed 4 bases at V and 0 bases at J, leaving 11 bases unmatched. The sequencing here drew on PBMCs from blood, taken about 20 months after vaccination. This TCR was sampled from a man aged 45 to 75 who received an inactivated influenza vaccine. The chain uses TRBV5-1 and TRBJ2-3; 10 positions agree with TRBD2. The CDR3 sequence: CASSPGVSGGTSTDTQYF. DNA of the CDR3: TGCGCCAGCAGCCCCGGGGTTAGCGGGGGGACTAGCACAGATACGCAGTATTTT.